A single sample is the source of the 25 T cell receptor beta chains below, sequenced in a study of blood T cell repertoires in COVID-19. TCRdb's copy holds only in-frame clones and misses some; the assay was immunoSEQ multiplex PCR. The data show 400,000 to 500,000 clones, with about 88% seen just once and approximately 1.3% held by the top ten. The sequencing input was PBMCs or T cells enriched from blood (not recorded which). These receptors all stem from a woman aged 18-29 years who had been exposed to COVID-19.

This clone occurred once. The V and J genes are TRBV4-1 and TRBJ2-5, with 15 bases fitting TRBD2. The germline V gene encodes CDR1 MGHRA and CDR2 YSYEKL. The CDR3 spans 18 residues. Trimming took 1 base from V and 5 from J; bases not matched to a gene: 8. CDR3 residues: CASSQASGLAGGLETQYF. As DNA, the CDR3 is TGCGCCAGCAGCCAAGCCTCCGGACTAGCGGGAGGGCTGGAGACCCAGTACTTC.

This chain joins TRBV5-1 and TRBJ2-1; D not certain. The germline CDR1 and CDR2 sequences are SGHRS and YFSETQ. This CDR3 comprises 14 residues. With 5 bases removed from V and 0 bases from J, the gap between germline ends came to 9 bases. CDR3 sequence: CASRNSGSYNEQFF. CDR3 DNA: TGCGCCAGCAGGAATTCAGGCTCCTACAATGAGCAGTTCTTC. Supplemented by reference TRBV5-1 and TRBJ2-1, the full variable domain reads KAGVTQTPRYLIKTRGQQVTLSCSPISGHRSVSWYQQTPGQGLQFLFEYFSETQRNKGNFPGRFSGRQFSNSRSEMNVSTLELGDSALYLCASRNSGSYNEQFFGPGTRLTVL.

The chain joins TRBV28 to TRBJ1-1, with 9 positions matching TRBD1. With V trimmed by 4 bases and J by 3 bases, 12 bases remained unmatched. Per the germline V gene, CDR1 is MDHEN and CDR2 is SYDVKM. This CDR3 contains 17 residues. The CDR3 DNA sequence: TGTGCCAGCAGTTGGAACAGGGGGCGCGTTACGTACACTGAAGCTTTCTTT. It translates to CASSWNRGRVTYTEAFF.

The CDR3 bases are TGTGCCAGCAGCCCCGGGAAGCTCACCGGGCTCAATCAGCCCCAGCATTTT. It codes for CASSPGKLTGLNQPQHF. This chain links TRBV28 with TRBJ1-5, with D hard to call. V shed 6 bases and J shed 3 bases, with 21 bases lying between them. The CDR3 consists of 17 residues. The V gene's germline CDR1 is MDHEN and CDR2 SYDVKM. Filled out from reference TRBV28 and TRBJ1-5, the complete variable domain reads DVKVTQSSRYLVKRTGEKVFLECVQDMDHENMFWYRQDPGLGLRLIYFSYDVKMKEKGDIPEGYSVSREKKERFSLILESASTNQTSMYLCASSPGKLTGLNQPQHFGDGTRLSIL.

The chain has TRBV11-2 and TRBJ2-7; 7 bases align to TRBD2. Germline values: CDR1 SGHAT, CDR2 FQNNGV. Germline trimming cut 6 bases from V and 2 bases from J; bases unmatched to any gene: 13. The CDR3 is 16 amino acids. For the CDR3, the DNA is TGTGCCAGCAGAGTAGCGGGCCTCCCTTCAACCTACGAGCAGTACTTC. Translating it yields CASRVAGLPSTYEQYF.

The chain uses TRBV6-5 and TRBJ1-2, with TRBD1 as a possible D gene (5 bases). The CDR3 runs to 14 residues. Germline loops: CDR1 MNHEY, CDR2 SVGAGI. The germline V and J ends were trimmed by 2 bases and 2 bases, with 9 bases remaining between them. The CDR3 region has the DNA TGTGCCAGCAGTTACACGGGGGGGAACTATGGCTACACCTTC. Its protein is CASSYTGGNYGYTF.

CDR3: CASSLEGGRGETDTQYF. The CDR3 bases are TGTGCCAGCAGCTTAGAAGGGGGTAGAGGGGAAACAGATACGCAGTATTTT. The rearrangement uses TRBV11-2 and TRBJ2-3; a weak D match, TRBD1 (6 bases). The CDR3 length is 17 residues. Per germline, CDR1 SGHAT and CDR2 FQNNGV. V was clipped by 0 bases and J by 3 bases, with 16 bases between them.

The sample holds one count of this clone. The rearrangement uses TRBV25-1 and TRBJ2-1; 9 bases align to TRBD2. CDR3 length: 17 residues. V lost 1 base and J lost 5; bases outside the gene matches: 9. Germline V gene data show CDR1 as MGHDK and CDR2 as SYGVNS. The CDR3 loop is CASSEFGGGRGNNEQFF. Written as DNA, the CDR3 is TGTGCCAGCAGTGAATTTGGGGGCGGGAGGGGCAACAATGAGCAGTTCTTC.

J is TRBJ2-1 and V is TRBV19; D call uncertain. The CDR3 has 13 amino acids. V dropped 2 bases and J dropped 7 bases, with 9 bases sitting between them. CDR1 and CDR2 from the germline V gene are LNHDA and SQIVND (reference sequence). In DNA, the CDR3 is TGTGCCAGTAGTATAAGAGGTCCGAATGAGCAGTTCTTC. Encoded protein: CASSIRGPNEQFF.

The chain employs TRBV7-2 and TRBJ1-4; D possibly corresponds to TRBD1 (5 bases). V lost 1 base to trimming and J lost 7 bases, with 10 bases between them. The CDR3 covers 14 residues. Germline V CDR1 and CDR2: SGHTA, FQGNSA. Written as DNA, the CDR3 is TGTGCCAGCAGCTTAGGCGGGGGTTTTGAAAAACTGTTTTTT. It specifies CASSLGGGFEKLFF.

The chain links TRBV28 to TRBJ2-5, with D maybe TRBD1 (5 bases). The V gene's germline CDR1 is MDHEN and CDR2 SYDVKM. The length of the CDR3 is 15 residues. V lost 2 bases, J lost 1 base, and 11 bases lay in between. CDR3 in amino acids: CASSLAQTVQETQYF. Written as DNA, the CDR3 is TGTGCCAGCAGTTTAGCCCAGACAGTCCAAGAGACCCAGTACTTC. The variable domain in full, with the rest retrieved from reference TRBV28 and TRBJ2-5, is DVKVTQSSRYLVKRTGEKVFLECVQDMDHENMFWYRQDPGLGLRLIYFSYDVKMKEKGDIPEGYSVSREKKERFSLILESASTNQTSMYLCASSLAQTVQETQYFGPGTRLLVL.

J is TRBJ2-3 and V is TRBV29-1, with D perhaps TRBD2 (5 bases). The CDR3 spans 13 residues. From germline, CDR1 is SQVTM and CDR2 ANQGSEA. Trimming stripped 6 bases from V and 8 bases from J, with 18 bases between. The DNA of the CDR3 is TGCAGCGTCCCACATGTTGGGCGGGCTACGCAGTATTTT. Protein product: CSVPHVGRATQYF.

The chain combines TRBV28 with TRBJ2-1, with TRBD1 matching over 8 bases. The CDR3 extends over 14 amino acids. V gave up 3 bases and J gave up 7 bases; unmatched junction bases: 5. Germline V gene data show CDR1 as MDHEN and CDR2 as SYDVKM. CDR3 nucleotides: TGTGCCAGCAGTTTGGGACAGGTGGTTAATGAGCAGTTCTTC. It translates to CASSLGQVVNEQFF.

This clone has only one observation. The junction shows a germline mismatch at one end, possibly a read error. The rearrangement uses TRBV7-7 and TRBJ1-4; 11 nucleotides line up with TRBD1. The CDR3 is 15 amino acids. The germline V gene encodes CDR1 SSHAT and CDR2 FNYEAQ (reference sequence). The CDR3, as DNA: TGTGCTAGCAGCTCCGGACAGGGGGCTTATGAAAAACTGTTTTTT. Amino acids: CASSSGQGAYEKLFF.

CDR3 loop: CASSLGEETQYF. CDR3 coding DNA: TGTGCCAGCAGTTTGGGAGAGGAGACCCAGTACTTC. The chain carries TRBV12-3 or TRBV12-4 and TRBJ2-5; tentative D call: TRBD2 (5 bases). There are 12 residues in the CDR3. V lost 3 bases, J lost 5 bases, and 7 bases lay in between.

The chain combines TRBV4-2 with TRBJ2-7; 8 bases align to TRBD2. V was pared by 5 bases and J by 6 bases, with 12 bases of the junction left unmatched. Germline V gene sequence: CDR1 LGHNA, CDR2 YNFKEQ. CDR3 size: 15 residues. CDR3 in amino acids: CASSGGVAGNFEQYF. As DNA, the CDR3 is TGTGCCAGCAGCGGTGGAGTAGCGGGGAATTTCGAGCAGTACTTC.

A single count supports this clone. V gene TRBV29-1 combines with J gene TRBJ2-2; TRBD1 is a possible D gene (6 bases). The CDR3 runs 13 residues. Germline-derived CDR1 and CDR2 are SQVTM and ANQGSEA. V was cut by 2 bases and J by 7 bases, with 11 bases left in between. CDR3 in DNA: TGCAGCGTTGAACAGGGGATGGGCGGGGAGCTGTTTTTT. Translated, it gives CSVEQGMGGELFF.

This chain links TRBV5-1 with TRBJ1-2; 8 bases agree with TRBD1. Trimming at V came to 4 bases and at J to 2 bases, leaving 4 bases not matched to a gene. Germline-derived CDR1 and CDR2 are SGHRS and YFSETQ. The CDR3 is made up of 14 amino acids. The chain's CDR3 is CASSTGQGNYGYTF. The CDR3 coding sequence is TGCGCCAGCAGCACAGGACAGGGAAACTATGGCTACACCTTC.

The V gene is TRBV4-1, the J gene TRBJ1-2; no reliable D call. This CDR3 spans 15 amino acids. Germline V gives CDR1 MGHRA, CDR2 YSYEKL. The V end was cut by 6 bases, the J end by 1 base, with 15 bases between. The DNA of the CDR3 is TGCGCCAGCAGTAAACTAGATAAGGGTAACTATGGCTACACCTTC. It specifies CASSKLDKGNYGYTF.

The chain has TRBV2 and TRBJ2-3; no definite D call. Germline values: CDR1 SNHLY, CDR2 FYNNEI. The V and J ends lost 6 bases and 1 base respectively, with 23 bases between them. CDR3 length equals 18 residues. In DNA, the CDR3 is TGTGCCAGCAGGTTAGAGGCCCCTACTCTCTACGGCACAGATACGCAGTATTTT. It yields the protein CASRLEAPTLYGTDTQYF.

The rearrangement links TRBV10-1 to TRBJ2-7; D is undetermined. The CDR3 contains 16 residues. Germline loops: CDR1 WNHNN, CDR2 SYGVQD (reference sequence). Trimming shortened V by 0 bases and J by 2 bases, and 14 bases separated the two germline ends. CDR3 sequence reads: CASSESIGSTAYEQYF. CDR3 nucleotides: TGCGCCAGCAGTGAGTCCATCGGGTCTACGGCCTACGAGCAGTACTTC.

This chain uses TRBV9 with TRBJ2-7; 10 nucleotides agree with TRBD2. The CDR3 is 18 amino acids. Germline assignment: CDR1 SGDLS and CDR2 YYNGEE. Unmatched junction bases numbered 15, after V lost 3 bases and J lost 3 bases. CDR3 in DNA: TGTGCCAGCAGCGCCATCAAACTAGCGGGGAACCATCTCTACGAGCAGTACTTC. Protein product: CASSAIKLAGNHLYEQYF. Full variable domain (remainder filled in from reference TRBV9 and TRBJ2-7): DSGVTQTPKHLITATGQRVTLRCSPRSGDLSVYWYQQSLDQGLQFLIQYYNGEERAKGNILERFSAQQFPDLHSELNLSSLELGDSALYFCASSAIKLAGNHLYEQYFGPGTRLTVT.

The genes are TRBV11-2 and TRBJ1-6; D perhaps matches TRBD1 (6 bases). V dropped 4 bases and J dropped 2 bases, with 12 bases sitting between them. The germline gives CDR1 SGHAT, CDR2 FQNNGV. This CDR3 is 16 amino acids long. CDR3 in amino acids: CASSSLQGPYNSPLHF. Written as DNA, the CDR3 is TGTGCCAGCAGCTCACTACAGGGACCCTATAATTCACCCCTCCACTTT.

The chain carries TRBV28 and TRBJ2-3; 14 bases align to TRBD2. This CDR3 has 18 residues. J was trimmed by 5 bases and V by 2 bases; bases with no gene match: 9. Germline V gene sequence: CDR1 MDHEN, CDR2 SYDVKM. The CDR3 nucleotides are TGTGCCAGCAGTTTAAGCCGGGGACTAGCGGGGGCTGGAGATACGCAGTATTTT. Protein product: CASSLSRGLAGAGDTQYF.

Comments on this clone: This specimen includes other DNA sequences encoding the same CDR3. This chain uses TRBV28 with TRBJ1-2, with D perhaps matching TRBD1 (6 bases). The CDR3 consists of 11 residues. Per the germline V gene, CDR1 is MDHEN and CDR2 is SYDVKM. V was clipped by 5 bases and J by 8 bases, with 9 bases between them. In DNA, the CDR3 is TGTGCCAGCAGTCTAAGGGGGGGCTACACCTTC. Amino acids: CASSLRGGYTF.